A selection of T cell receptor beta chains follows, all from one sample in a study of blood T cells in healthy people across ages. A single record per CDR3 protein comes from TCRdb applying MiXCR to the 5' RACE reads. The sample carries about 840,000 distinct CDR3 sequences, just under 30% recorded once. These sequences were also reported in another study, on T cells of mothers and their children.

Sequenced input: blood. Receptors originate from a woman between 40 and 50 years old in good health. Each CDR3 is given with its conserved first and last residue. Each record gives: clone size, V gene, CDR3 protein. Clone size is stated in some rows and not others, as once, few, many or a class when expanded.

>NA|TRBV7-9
CASNLLTADETRYF
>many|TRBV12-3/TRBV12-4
CASSLARGSSDTQYF
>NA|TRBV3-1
CASSQGKAGAYSYEQYF
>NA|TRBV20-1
CSARGSYGHTF
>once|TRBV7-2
CASSLERKTQYF
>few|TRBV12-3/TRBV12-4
CASSLVALAGVTDTQYF
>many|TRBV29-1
CSASIRRGETQYF
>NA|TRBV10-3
CAISEPGNTEAFF
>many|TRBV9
CASSAHPTGGEPTYEQYF
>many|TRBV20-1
CSAPSGGGSSYNEQFF
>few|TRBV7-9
CASSLRDRASPLHF
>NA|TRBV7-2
CASSSQAREQYF
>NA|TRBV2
CASSEAGINQPQHF
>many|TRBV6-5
CASSYLQDFYEQYF
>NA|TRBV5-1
CASSLVEAGSGQYF
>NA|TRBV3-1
CASSQGFGGGASETQYF
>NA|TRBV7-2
CASSWKTGSDEAFF
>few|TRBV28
CASTLGQVRGFGYEQYF
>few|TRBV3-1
CASSQDPRAGAEAFF
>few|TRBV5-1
CASSPGTGVGTDTQYF
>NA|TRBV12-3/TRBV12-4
CASSTDRENTEAFF
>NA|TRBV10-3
CAISEGQPSDEQFFGTANYGYTF
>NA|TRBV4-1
CASSQALAGGPSYNEQFF
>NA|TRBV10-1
CASSDYGTGYNEQFF
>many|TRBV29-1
CSAAEVETQYF
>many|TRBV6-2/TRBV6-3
CASSHGRSGYF
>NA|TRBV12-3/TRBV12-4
CASSLVILAGQGTYEQYF
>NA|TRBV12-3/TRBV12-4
CASSFRHGETQYF
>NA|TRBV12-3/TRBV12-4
CASSSNTGGWTNEKLFF
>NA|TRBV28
CASSPGQGVRGTEAFF
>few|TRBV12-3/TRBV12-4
CASRSGTGGSNQPQHF
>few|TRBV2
CASSQMTGGSQPQHF
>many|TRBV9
CASSPPRSSGEQYF
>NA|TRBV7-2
CASSLDSTGTVDYGYTF
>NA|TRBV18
CASSPRQSATNEKLFF
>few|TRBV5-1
CASSLAGGRNTEAFF
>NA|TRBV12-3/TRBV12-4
CASSLRQHSNQPQHF
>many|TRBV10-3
CAISGKDGIEQYF
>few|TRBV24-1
CATSDLQGRHTDTQYF
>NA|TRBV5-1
CATHSGTSEETQYF
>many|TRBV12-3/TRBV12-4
CASSLGLFRQPGEETQYF
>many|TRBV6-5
CASSYGSGGPYEQYF
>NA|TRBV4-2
CASSQDSGTGGNEQYF
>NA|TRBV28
CASSTNPGQGHGYTF
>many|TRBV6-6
CASGQGRDQPQHF
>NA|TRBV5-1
CASSLLPNLQGGGEAFF
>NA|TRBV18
CASSPGGTPREEQYF
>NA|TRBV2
CASSDTDTEQYF
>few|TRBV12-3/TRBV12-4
CASTHGTGVLDTQYF
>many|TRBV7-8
CASSLGLDSGYTF
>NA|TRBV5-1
CASSLDPGLTKNIQYF
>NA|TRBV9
CASSVSWGWYEQYF
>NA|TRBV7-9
CASSCDNRVGEQYF